This T cell receptor (beta chain) was documented in a study of CD8+ T cells in alopecia areata. Study conclusions and caveats: It was less clear whether patients shared TCRs than it was in mice, possibly because of HLA. Numerous expanded lesional clones remained in scalp and blood during tofacitinib. Tofacitinib significantly lowered scalp clonality and expanded CD8+ clones among the top 100.

The V gene end was trimmed by 0 bases and the J gene end by 2 bases; junction bases not matched to a gene: 6. Germline CDR1 SGHRS, CDR2 YFSETQ. CDR3 length equals 16 residues. Treatment here: oral pan-JAK inhibitor, 5-10 mg twice daily. Lesional scalp tissue (obtained by punch biopsy) and peripheral blood were collected from alopecia areata patients. After isolation, RNA underwent reverse transcription to generate cDNA as the sequencing template. TCRdb keeps only in-frame clones here, not all; method: immunoSEQ multiplex PCR. Among some 150,000 clones listed, about three fifths were seen once. In the case of this clone: Its matching antigen is unknown.

The starting material was CD4+ T cells sorted from blood, obtained between weeks 55 and 65, from a patient treated with tofacitinib. J is TRBJ2-3 and V is TRBV5-1, with 7 bases aligning to TRBD2. The sequence was obtained from a human donor with alopecia areata. In nucleotides, the CDR3 is TGCGCCAGCAGCTTGGAGGCTAGCGGTTACACAGATACGCAGTATTTT. This translates into CASSLEASGYTDTQYF.